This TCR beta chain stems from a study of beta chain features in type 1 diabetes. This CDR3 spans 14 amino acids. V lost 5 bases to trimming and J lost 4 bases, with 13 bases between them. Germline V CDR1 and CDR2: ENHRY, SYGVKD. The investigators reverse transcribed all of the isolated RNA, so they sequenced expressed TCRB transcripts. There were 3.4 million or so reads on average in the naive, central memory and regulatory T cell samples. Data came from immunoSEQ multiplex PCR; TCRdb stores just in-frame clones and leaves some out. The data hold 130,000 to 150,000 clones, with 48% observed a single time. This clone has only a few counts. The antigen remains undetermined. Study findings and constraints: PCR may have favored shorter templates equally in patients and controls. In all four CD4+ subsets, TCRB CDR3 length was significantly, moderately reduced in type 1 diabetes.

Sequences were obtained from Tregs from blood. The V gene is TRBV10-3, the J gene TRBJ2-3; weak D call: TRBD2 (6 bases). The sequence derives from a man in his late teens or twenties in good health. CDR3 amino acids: CAISYRGNADTQYF. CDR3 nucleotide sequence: TGTGCCATCAGTTACCGGGGGAACGCAGATACGCAGTATTTT.